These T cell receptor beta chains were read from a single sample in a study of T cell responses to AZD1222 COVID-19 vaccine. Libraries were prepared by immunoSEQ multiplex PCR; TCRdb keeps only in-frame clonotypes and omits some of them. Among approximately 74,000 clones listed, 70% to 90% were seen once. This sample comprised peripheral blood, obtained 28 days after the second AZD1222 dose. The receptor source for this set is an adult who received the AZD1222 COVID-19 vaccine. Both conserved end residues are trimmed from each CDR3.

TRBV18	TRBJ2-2	ASSPYGAGTGELF
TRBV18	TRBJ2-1	ASSPLSSRDEQF
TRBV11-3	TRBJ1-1	ASSLGQATEAF
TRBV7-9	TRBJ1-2	ASSLVSGIYGYT
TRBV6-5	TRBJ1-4	ASALLATNEKLF
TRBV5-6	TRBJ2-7	ASSLLGPPPYEQY
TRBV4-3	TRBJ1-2	ASSPQGGGYT
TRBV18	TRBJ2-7	ASSPPDRVTFGEQY
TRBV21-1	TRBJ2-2	ASSKVERDRGAGELF
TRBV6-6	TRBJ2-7	ASSYRIQYEQY
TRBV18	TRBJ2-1	ASSPPGTGGSYNEQF
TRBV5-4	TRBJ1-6	ASSSPNSYNSPLH
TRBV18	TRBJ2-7	ASSPGTIYEQY
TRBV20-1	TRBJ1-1	SARAVTEAF
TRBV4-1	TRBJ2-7	ASSQGLANYEQY
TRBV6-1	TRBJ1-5	ASRVGTRQPQH
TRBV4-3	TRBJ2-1	ASSPLAGENVMF
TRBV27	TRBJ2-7	ASSFGRELYEQY
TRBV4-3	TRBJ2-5	ASSPRTSGQETQY
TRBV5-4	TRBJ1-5	ASSNGLINQPQH
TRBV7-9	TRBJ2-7	ASSPVGYSSYEQY
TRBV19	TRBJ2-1	ASSNPGGTISNEQF
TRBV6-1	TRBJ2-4	ASSEGPVSGPTNIQY
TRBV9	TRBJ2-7	ASSVEGYEQY
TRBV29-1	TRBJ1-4	SAADNEKLF
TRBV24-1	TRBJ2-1	ATSDPPGSGDNEQF
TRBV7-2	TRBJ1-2	ASSLWGLNYGYT
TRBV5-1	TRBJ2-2	ASSRRTLNTGELF
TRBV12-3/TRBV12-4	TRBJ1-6	ASSHGTGTALH
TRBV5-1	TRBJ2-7	ASSLRLGDSYEQY
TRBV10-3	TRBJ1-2	ASWDQANYGYT
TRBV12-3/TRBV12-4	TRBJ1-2	ASSSQQYGYT
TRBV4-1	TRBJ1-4	ASSQWSHGDASEKLF
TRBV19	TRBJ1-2	ASSPSGSYGYT
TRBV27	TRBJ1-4	ASRKTANEKLF
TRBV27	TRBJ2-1	ASRTSHNEQF
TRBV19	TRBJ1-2	ASSAANYGYT
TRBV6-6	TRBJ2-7	ASSATQGAGYEQY
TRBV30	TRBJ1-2	AWSSFGAGGAYGYT
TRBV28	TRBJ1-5	ASSPQGSYQPQH